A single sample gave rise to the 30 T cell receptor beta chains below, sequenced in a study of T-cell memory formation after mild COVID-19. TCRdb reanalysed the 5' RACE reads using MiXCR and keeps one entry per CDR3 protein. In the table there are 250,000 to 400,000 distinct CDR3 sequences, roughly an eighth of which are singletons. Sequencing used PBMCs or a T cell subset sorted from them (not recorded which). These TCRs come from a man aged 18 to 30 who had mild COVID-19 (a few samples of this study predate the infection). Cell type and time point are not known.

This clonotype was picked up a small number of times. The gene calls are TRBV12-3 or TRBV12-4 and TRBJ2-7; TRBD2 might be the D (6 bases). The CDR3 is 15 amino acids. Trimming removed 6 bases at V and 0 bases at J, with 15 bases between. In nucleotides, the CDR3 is TGTGCCAGCAGCCCGGGGCGGGATAGCTCCTACGAGCAGTACGTC. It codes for CASSPGRDSSYEQYV.

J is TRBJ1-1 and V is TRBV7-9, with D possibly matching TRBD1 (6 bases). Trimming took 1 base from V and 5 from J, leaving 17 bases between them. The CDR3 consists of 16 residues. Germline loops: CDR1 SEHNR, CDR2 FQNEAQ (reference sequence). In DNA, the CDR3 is TGTGCCAGCAGCTTAGTTTCCCACAGGGAGGGGACTGAAGCTTTCTTT. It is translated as CASSLVSHREGTEAFF.

CDR3 in DNA: TGTGCCAGCAGTCATGGTGGGACTGAAGCTTTCTTT. Translating gives CASSHGGTEAFF. The chain recombines TRBV27 with TRBJ1-1; D remains unclear. CDR1 and CDR2 (germline): MNHEY, SMNVEV (reference sequence). Trimming cost V 5 bases and J 5 bases, with 9 bases left between them. The CDR3 length is 12 residues.

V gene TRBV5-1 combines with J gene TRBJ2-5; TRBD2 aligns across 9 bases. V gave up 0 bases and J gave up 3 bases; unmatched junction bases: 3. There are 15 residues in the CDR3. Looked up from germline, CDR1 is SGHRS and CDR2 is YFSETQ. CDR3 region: CASSLESSGEETQYF. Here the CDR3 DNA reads TGCGCCAGCAGCTTGGAATCTAGCGGGGAAGAGACCCAGTACTTC.

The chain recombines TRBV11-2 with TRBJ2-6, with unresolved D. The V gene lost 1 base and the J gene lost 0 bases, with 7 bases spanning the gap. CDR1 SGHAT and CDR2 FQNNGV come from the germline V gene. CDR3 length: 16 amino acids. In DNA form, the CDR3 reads TGTGCCAGCAGCTTAGGATTTAGCTCTGGGGCCAACGTCCTGACTTTC. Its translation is CASSLGFSSGANVLTF.

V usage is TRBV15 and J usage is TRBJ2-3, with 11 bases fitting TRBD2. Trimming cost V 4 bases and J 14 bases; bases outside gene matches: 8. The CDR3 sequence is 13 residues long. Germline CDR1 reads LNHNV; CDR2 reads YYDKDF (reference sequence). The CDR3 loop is CATSKTSGESRYF. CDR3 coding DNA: TGTGCCACCAGCAAGACTAGCGGGGAGTCCCGGTATTTT. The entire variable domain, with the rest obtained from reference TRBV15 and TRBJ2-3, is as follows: DAMVIQNPRYQVTQFGKPVTLSCSQTLNHNVMYWYQQKSSQAPKLLFHYYDKDFNNEADTPDNFQSRRPNTSFCFLDIRSPGLGDTAMYLCATSKTSGESRYFGPGTRLTVL.

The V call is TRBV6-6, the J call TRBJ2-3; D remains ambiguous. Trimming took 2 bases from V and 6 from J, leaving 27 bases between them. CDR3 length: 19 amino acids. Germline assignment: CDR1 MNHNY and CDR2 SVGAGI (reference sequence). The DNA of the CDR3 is TGTGCCAGCAGTTACGCTTCCCTCTCGACGGGCCTCAGGCGGGATACGCAGTATTTT. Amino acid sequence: CASSYASLSTGLRRDTQYF.

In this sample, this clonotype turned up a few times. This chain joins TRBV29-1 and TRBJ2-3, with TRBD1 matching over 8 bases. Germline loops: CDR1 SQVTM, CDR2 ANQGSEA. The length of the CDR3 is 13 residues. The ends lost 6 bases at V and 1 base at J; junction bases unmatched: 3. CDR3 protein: CSVGTGRTDTQYF. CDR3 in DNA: TGCAGCGTCGGGACAGGCCGCACAGATACGCAGTATTTT.

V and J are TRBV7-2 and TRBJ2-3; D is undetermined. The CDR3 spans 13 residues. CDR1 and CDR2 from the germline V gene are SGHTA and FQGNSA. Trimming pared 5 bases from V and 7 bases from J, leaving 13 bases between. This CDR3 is CASSTSTRNTQYF. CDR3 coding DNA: TGTGCCAGCAGCACCTCGACACGGAATACGCAGTATTTT.

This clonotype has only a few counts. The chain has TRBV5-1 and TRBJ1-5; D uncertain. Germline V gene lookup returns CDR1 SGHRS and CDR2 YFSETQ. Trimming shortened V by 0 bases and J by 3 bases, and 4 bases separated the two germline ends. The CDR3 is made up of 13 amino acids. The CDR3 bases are TGCGCCAGCAGCTTGGACTTCAATCAGCCCCAGCATTTT. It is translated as CASSLDFNQPQHF.

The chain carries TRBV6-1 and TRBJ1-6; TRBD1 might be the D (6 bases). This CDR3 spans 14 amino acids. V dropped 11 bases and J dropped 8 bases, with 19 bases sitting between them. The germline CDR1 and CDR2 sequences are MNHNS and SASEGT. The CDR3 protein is CAHKPDRSDSPLHF. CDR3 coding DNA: TGTGCCCACAAACCCGACAGGAGTGATTCACCCCTCCACTTT.

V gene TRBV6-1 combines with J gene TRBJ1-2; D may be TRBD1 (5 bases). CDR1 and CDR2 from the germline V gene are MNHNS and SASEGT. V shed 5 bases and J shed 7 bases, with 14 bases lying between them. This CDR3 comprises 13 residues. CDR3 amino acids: CASSPLGGAGYTF. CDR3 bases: TGTGCCAGCAGTCCCCTAGGAGGGGCTGGCTACACCTTC.

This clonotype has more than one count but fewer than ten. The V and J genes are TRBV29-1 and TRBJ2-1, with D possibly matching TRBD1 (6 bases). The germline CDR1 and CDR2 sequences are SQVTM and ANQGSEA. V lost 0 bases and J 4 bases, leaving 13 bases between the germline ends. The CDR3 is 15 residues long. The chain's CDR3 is CSVEDRGGSYNEQFF. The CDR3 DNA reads TGCAGCGTTGAAGATCGTGGGGGCTCTTACAATGAGCAGTTCTTC.

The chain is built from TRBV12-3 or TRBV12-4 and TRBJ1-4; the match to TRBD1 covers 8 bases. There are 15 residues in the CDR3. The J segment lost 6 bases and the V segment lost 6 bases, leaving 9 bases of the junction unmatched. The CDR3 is CASSPSRGQDEKLFF. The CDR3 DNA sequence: TGTGCCAGCAGCCCAAGCAGGGGGCAGGATGAAAAACTGTTTTTT.

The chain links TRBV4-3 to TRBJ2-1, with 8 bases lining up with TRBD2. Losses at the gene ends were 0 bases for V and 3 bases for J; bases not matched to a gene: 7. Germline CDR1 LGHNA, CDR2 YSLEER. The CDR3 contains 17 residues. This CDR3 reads CASSQDSISGIYNEQFF. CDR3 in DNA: TGCGCCAGCAGCCAAGACAGTATTAGCGGGATCTACAATGAGCAGTTCTTC.

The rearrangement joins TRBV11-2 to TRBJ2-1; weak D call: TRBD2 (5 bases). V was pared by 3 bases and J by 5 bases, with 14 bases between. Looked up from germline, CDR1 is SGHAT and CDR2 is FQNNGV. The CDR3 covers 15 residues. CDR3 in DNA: TGTGCCAGCAGCTTCGCGGGCTTAGACAACAATGAGCAGTTCTTC. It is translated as CASSFAGLDNNEQFF. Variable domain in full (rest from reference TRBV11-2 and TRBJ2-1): EAGVAQSPRYKIIEKRQSVAFWCNPISGHATLYWYQQILGQGPKLLIQFQNNGVVDDSQLPKDRFSAERLKGVDSTLKIQPAKLEDSAVYLCASSFAGLDNNEQFFGPGTRLTVL.

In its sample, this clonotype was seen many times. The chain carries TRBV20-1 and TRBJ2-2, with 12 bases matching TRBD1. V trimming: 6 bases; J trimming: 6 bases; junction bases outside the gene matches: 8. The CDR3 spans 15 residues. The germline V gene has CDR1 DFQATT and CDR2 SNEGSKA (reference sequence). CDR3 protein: CSALLGQGASGELFF. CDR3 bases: TGCAGTGCCCTATTGGGACAGGGGGCATCCGGGGAGCTGTTTTTT.

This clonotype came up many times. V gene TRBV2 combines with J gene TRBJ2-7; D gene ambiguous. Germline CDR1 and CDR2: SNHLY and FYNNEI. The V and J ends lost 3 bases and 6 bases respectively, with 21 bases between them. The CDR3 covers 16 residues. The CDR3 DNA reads TGTGCCAGCAGTGAGTTCGTGGAGCTCAGGCTCGGCGAGCAGTACTTC. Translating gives CASSEFVELRLGEQYF. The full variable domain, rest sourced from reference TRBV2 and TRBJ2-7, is EPEVTQTPSHQVTQMGQEVILRCVPISNHLYFYWYRQILGQKVEFLVSFYNNEISEKSEIFDDQFSVERPDGSNFTLKIRSTKLEDSAMYFCASSEFVELRLGEQYFGPGTRLTVT.

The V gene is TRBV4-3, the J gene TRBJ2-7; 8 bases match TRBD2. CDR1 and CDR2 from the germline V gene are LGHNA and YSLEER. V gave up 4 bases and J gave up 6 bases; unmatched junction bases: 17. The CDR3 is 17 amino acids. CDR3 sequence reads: CASSRLLAVGGEVEQYF. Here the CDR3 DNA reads TGCGCCAGCAGCCGCCTTCTAGCAGTCGGGGGGGAGGTCGAGCAGTACTTC.

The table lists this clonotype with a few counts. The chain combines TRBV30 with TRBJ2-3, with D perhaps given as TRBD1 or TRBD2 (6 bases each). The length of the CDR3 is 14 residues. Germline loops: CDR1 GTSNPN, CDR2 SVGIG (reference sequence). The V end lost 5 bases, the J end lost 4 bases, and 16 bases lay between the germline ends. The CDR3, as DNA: TGTGCCTGGGCGACGGGGGCTAGCGCAGATACGCAGTATTTT. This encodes CAWATGASADTQYF.

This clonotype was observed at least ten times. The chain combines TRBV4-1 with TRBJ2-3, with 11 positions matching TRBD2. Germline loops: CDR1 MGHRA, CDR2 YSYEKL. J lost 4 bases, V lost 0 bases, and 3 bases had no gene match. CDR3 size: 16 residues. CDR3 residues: CASSQELAGGADTQYF. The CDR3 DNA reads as TGCGCCAGCAGCCAAGAGCTAGCGGGGGGCGCAGATACGCAGTATTTT.

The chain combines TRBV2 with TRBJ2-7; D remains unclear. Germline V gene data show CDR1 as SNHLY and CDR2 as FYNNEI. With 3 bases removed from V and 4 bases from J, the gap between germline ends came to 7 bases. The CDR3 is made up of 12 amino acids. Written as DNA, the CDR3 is TGTGCCAGCAGTGATTGGGGTTACGAGCAGTACGTC. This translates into CASSDWGYEQYV.

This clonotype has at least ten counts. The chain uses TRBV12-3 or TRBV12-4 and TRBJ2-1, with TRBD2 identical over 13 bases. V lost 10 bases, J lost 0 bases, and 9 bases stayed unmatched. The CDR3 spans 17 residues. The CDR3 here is CATGLAGPGGSYNEQFF. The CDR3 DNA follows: TGTGCCACGGGACTAGCGGGACCTGGGGGCTCCTACAATGAGCAGTTCTTC.

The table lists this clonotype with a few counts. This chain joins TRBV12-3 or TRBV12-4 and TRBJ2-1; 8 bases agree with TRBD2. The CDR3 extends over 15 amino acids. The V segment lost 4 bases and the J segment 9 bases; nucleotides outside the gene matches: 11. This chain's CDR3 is CASSSSGGFKGEQFF. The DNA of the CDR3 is TGTGCCAGCAGTTCCAGCGGGGGCTTCAAGGGTGAGCAGTTCTTC.

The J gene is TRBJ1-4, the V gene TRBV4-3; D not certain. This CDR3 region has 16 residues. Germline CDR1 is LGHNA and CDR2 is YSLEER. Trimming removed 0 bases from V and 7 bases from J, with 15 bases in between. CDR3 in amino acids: CASSQDLGFYSEKLFF. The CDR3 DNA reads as TGCGCCAGCAGCCAAGATCTGGGGTTTTATAGTGAAAAACTGTTTTTT.

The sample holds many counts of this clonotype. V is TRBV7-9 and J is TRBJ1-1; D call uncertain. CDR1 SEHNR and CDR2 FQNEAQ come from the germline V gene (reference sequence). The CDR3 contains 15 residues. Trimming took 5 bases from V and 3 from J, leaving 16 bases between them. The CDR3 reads CASSPETQGHTEAFF. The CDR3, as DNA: TGTGCCAGCAGCCCAGAGACTCAAGGGCACACTGAAGCTTTCTTT.

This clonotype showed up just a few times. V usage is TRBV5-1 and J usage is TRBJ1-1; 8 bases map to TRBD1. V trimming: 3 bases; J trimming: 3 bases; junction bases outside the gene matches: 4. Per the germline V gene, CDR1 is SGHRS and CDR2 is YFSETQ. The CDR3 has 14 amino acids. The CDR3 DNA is TGCGCCAGCAGCTGGACAGGGTCGGACACTGAAGCTTTCTTT. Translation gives CASSWTGSDTEAFF.

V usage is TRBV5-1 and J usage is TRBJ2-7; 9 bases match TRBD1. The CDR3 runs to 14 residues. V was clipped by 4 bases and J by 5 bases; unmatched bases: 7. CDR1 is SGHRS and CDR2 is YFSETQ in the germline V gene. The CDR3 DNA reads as TGCGCCAGCAGCGAAGGACAGGGGATACACGAGCAGTACGTC. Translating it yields CASSEGQGIHEQYV.

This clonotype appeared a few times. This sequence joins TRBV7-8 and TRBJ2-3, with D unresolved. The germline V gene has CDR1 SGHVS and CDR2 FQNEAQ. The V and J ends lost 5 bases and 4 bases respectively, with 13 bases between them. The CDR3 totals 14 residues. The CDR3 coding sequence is TGTGCCAGCAGCCGGACGTGGGCCGCAGATACGCAGTATTTT. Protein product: CASSRTWAADTQYF.

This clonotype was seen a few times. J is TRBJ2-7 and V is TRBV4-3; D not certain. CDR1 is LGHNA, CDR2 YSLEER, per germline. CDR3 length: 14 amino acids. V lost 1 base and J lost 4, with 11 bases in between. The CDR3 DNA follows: TGCGCCAGCAGCCAAGCTTTAGGCCAGTACGAGCAGTACTTC. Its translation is CASSQALGQYEQYF.